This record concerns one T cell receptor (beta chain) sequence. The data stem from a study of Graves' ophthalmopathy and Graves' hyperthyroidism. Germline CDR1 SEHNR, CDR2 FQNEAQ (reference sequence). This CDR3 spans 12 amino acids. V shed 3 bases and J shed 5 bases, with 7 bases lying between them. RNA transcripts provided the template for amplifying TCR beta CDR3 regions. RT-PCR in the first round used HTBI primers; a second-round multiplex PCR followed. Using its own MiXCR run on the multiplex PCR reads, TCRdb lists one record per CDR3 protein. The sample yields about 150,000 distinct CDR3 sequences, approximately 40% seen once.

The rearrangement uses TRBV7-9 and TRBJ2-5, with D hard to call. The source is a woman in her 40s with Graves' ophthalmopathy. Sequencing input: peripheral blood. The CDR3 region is CASSLVDETQYF. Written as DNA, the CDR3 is TGTGCCAGCAGCTTGGTCGATGAGACCCAGTACTTC. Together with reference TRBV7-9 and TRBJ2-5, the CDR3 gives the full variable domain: DTGVSQNPRHKITKRGQNVTFRCDPISEHNRLYWYRQTLGQGPEFLTYFQNEAQLEKSRLLSDRFSAERPKGSFSTLEIQRTEQGDSAMYLCASSLVDETQYFGPGTRLLVL.